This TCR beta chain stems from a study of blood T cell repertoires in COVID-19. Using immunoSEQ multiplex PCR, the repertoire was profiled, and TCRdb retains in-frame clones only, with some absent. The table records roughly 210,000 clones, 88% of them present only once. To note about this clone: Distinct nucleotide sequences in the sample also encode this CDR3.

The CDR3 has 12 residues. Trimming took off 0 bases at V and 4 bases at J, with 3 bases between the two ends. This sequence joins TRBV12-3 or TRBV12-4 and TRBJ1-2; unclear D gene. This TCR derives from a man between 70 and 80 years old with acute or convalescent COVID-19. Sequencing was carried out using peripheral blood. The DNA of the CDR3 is TGTGCCAGCAGTTTAGCCAGCTATGGCTACACCTTC. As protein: CASSLASYGYTF.